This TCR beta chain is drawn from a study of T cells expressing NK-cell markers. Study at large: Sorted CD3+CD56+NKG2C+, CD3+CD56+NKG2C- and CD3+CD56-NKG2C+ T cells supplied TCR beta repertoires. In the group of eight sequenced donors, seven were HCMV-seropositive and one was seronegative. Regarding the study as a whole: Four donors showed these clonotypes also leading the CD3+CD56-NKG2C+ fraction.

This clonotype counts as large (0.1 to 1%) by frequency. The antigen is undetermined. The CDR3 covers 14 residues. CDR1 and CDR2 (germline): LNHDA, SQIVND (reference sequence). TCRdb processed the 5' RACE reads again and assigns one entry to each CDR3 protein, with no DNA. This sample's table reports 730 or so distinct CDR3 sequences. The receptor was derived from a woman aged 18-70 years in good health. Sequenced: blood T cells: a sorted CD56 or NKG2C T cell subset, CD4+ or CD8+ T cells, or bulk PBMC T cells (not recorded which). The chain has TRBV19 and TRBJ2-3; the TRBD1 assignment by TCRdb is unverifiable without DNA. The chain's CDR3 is CASSSLAPTDTQYF. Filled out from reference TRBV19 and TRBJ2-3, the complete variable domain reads DGGITQSPKYLFRKEGQNVTLSCEQNLNHDAMYWYRQDPGQGLRLIYYSQIVNDFQKGDIAEGYSVSREKKESFPLTVTSAQKNPTAFYLCASSSLAPTDTQYFGPGTRLTVL.